The 28 T cell receptor beta chains listed next were all sequenced from one sample in a study of monozygotic twins with inflammatory bowel disease. No DNA is given; TCRdb re-called the 5' RACE reads and lists each CDR3 protein once. The specimen's table records around 200,000 distinct CDR3 sequences. Material for sequencing was blood. The receptors here all came from a human donor with ulcerative colitis or Crohn's disease, or a healthy co-twin of an affected twin (not recorded which).

The V and J genes are TRBV6-1 and TRBJ2-7; TCRdb selects TRBD2, and the lack of DNA leaves this call unchecked. Per germline, CDR1 MNHNS and CDR2 SASEGT. The CDR3 length is 15 residues. CDR3 sequence reads: CASSEGLVPSYEQYF.

This chain joins TRBV7-2 and TRBJ2-5. The CDR3 runs to 12 residues. CDR1 SGHTA and CDR2 FQGNSA come from the germline V gene. The chain's CDR3 is CASSLADGTQYF.

This sequence joins TRBV4-1 and TRBJ1-1. There are 14 residues in the CDR3. Germline CDR1 reads MGHRA; CDR2 reads YSYEKL. The CDR3 sequence: CASSQSRTNTEAFF.

V usage is TRBV10-3 and J usage is TRBJ1-2; TCRdb lists TRBD1, though no DNA is available to test this call. The germline V gene has CDR1 ENHRY and CDR2 SYGVKD. The CDR3 spans 14 residues. The CDR3 protein is CAISGQGSNYGYTF.

This chain uses TRBV18 with TRBJ1-5; the TCRdb call, TRBD1, lacks DNA for checking. This CDR3 comprises 15 residues. In germline, CDR1 is KGHSH, CDR2 LQKENI. CDR3 in amino acids: CASSPGEQPNQPQHF. The variable domain in full, with the rest retrieved from reference TRBV18 and TRBJ1-5, is NAGVMQNPRHLVRRRGQEARLRCSPMKGHSHVYWYRQLPEEGLKFMVYLQKENIIDESGMPKERFSAEFPKEGPSILRIQQVVRGDSAAYFCASSPGEQPNQPQHFGDGTRLSIL.

The V and J genes are TRBV5-1 and TRBJ2-5; without DNA, the TCRdb call of TRBD1 cannot be checked. The CDR3 loop spans 14 amino acids. CDR1 and CDR2 from the germline V gene are SGHRS and YFSETQ. This chain's CDR3 is CASSGTGPQETQYF.

The chain combines TRBV6-1 with TRBJ1-5; the D gene TCRdb calls, TRBD1, cannot be checked with no DNA. Germline loops: CDR1 MNHNS, CDR2 SASEGT. The CDR3 is 12 residues long. The CDR3 reads CASNRGNQPQHF.

The chain joins TRBV10-3 to TRBJ2-3. CDR1 and CDR2 from the germline V gene are ENHRY and SYGVKD. The CDR3 has 15 amino acids. The CDR3 protein is CAVTSRTISTDTQYF.

The V and J genes are TRBV10-3 and TRBJ2-2; TCRdb selects TRBD1, and the lack of DNA leaves this call unchecked. CDR1 and CDR2 (germline): ENHRY, SYGVKD. CDR3 length: 13 residues. The CDR3 region is CAISITTGGELFF.

The V call is TRBV6-5, the J call TRBJ2-3; the TCRdb D gene call, TRBD1, has no DNA to confirm it. The germline CDR1 and CDR2 sequences are MNHEY and SVGAGI. This CDR3 is 13 amino acids long. The CDR3 is CASAPRGADTQYF.

The rearrangement links TRBV12-3 or TRBV12-4 to TRBJ2-2; checking the TCRdb D call of TRBD1 is not possible without DNA. This CDR3 comprises 12 residues. The CDR3 reads CASRSTVGELFF.

CDR3 sequence: CASSPPIGWQFF. This chain connects TRBV7-8 to TRBJ2-1; checking the TCRdb D call of TRBD1 is not possible without DNA. CDR3 length: 12 amino acids. Germline CDR1 reads SGHVS; CDR2 reads FQNEAQ. Full variable domain (missing parts from reference TRBV7-8 and TRBJ2-1): GAGVSQSPRYKVAKRGQDVALRCDPISGHVSLFWYQQALGQGPEFLTYFQNEAQLDKSGLPSDRFFAERPEGSVSTLKIQRTQQEDSAVYLCASSPPIGWQFFGPGTRLTVL.

The V gene is TRBV4-1, the J gene TRBJ1-4. Germline CDR1 and CDR2: MGHRA and YSYEKL. CDR3 length: 16 amino acids. The CDR3 is CASSQEGTTTNEKLFF.

This chain uses TRBV6-5 with TRBJ1-1; TCRdb's assignment of TRBD1 cannot be checked, as there is no DNA. Germline V gene data show CDR1 as MNHEY and CDR2 as SVGAGI. This CDR3 comprises 16 residues. CDR3: CASSYGGRGINAEAFF.

V is TRBV3-1 and J is TRBJ2-4; the D call from TCRdb, TRBD1, cannot be confirmed without DNA. CDR3 length equals 17 residues. Germline V gene data show CDR1 as LGHDT and CDR2 as YNNKEL (reference sequence). The CDR3 loop reads CASSQDFGQGAGNIQYF. Complete variable domain (other parts from reference TRBV3-1 and TRBJ2-4): DTAVSQTPKYLVTQMGNDKSIKCEQNLGHDTMYWYKQDSKKFLKIMFSYNNKELIINETVPNRFSPKSPDKAHLNLHINSLELGDSAVYFCASSQDFGQGAGNIQYFGAGTRLSVL.

The rearrangement joins TRBV18 to TRBJ1-1. The CDR3 sequence is 16 residues long. Per the germline V gene, CDR1 is KGHSH and CDR2 is LQKENI. CDR3: CASSPVIPAADTEAFF.

The chain uses TRBV3-1 and TRBJ2-1; TCRdb names TRBD1, which stays unverified in the absence of DNA. This CDR3 is built from 15 residues. CDR1 and CDR2 (germline): LGHDT, YNNKEL (reference sequence). CDR3 sequence: CASRLRTGLRNEQFF.

This rearrangement joins TRBV18 to TRBJ2-7; without DNA, the TCRdb call of TRBD1 cannot be checked. Germline CDR1 reads KGHSH; CDR2 reads LQKENI. The CDR3 sequence is 15 residues long. CDR3 protein: CASSPGTGVSYEQYF.

J is TRBJ2-6 and V is TRBV7-9. CDR3 length: 16 amino acids. Per the germline V gene, CDR1 is SEHNR and CDR2 is FQNEAQ (reference sequence). CDR3 amino acids: CASSLASDSGANVLTF.

The gene calls are TRBV6-5 and TRBJ1-1. CDR1 MNHEY and CDR2 SVGAGI come from the germline V gene. This CDR3 contains 15 residues. CDR3 loop: CASSYEKVGPSEAFF.

The chain combines TRBV5-1 with TRBJ1-4; TCRdb's D call, TRBD1, is unchecked because there is no DNA. The CDR3 runs to 16 residues. The V gene's germline CDR1 is SGHRS and CDR2 YFSETQ. CDR3 sequence reads: CASSLGGITPNEKLFF.

This chain connects TRBV20-1 to TRBJ2-3; TCRdb gives TRBD1 as the D gene, but with no DNA this cannot be confirmed. The CDR3 runs to 14 residues. Germline-derived CDR1 and CDR2 are DFQATT and SNEGSKA (reference sequence). The CDR3 loop reads CSAPGQGSTDTQYF.

This chain links TRBV7-2 with TRBJ2-3; TCRdb's D call of TRBD2 is untestable without DNA. The CDR3 consists of 16 residues. Germline V gene sequence: CDR1 SGHTA, CDR2 FQGNSA. CDR3 sequence: CASSLLSGGLTDTQYF.

V and J are TRBV27 and TRBJ1-6; TCRdb's D gene call, TRBD1, goes unchecked for lack of DNA. Germline CDR1 and CDR2: MNHEY and SMNVEV (reference sequence). The CDR3 is 14 residues long. The CDR3 sequence is CASSPDRGNSPLHF.

The chain has TRBV5-1 and TRBJ1-3. This CDR3 has 15 amino acids. Germline lookup yields CDR1 SGHRS and CDR2 YFSETQ. CDR3 sequence reads: CASSSGGASGNTIYF.

The V call is TRBV7-2, the J call TRBJ2-7; TCRdb picks TRBD2, but there is no DNA to check that call. The CDR3 runs 14 residues. Looked up from germline, CDR1 is SGHTA and CDR2 is FQGNSA. CDR3 protein: CASSHTAGGGEQYF.

The V call is TRBV2, the J call TRBJ1-4; TCRdb names TRBD1, which stays unverified in the absence of DNA. The V gene's germline CDR1 is SNHLY and CDR2 FYNNEI. This CDR3 region has 12 residues. The CDR3 reads CASRAGQEKLFF.

V and J are TRBV6-1 and TRBJ2-3; the D call from TCRdb, TRBD2, cannot be confirmed without DNA. The germline V gene encodes CDR1 MNHNS and CDR2 SASEGT. The CDR3 spans 14 residues. This chain's CDR3 is CASKASGVSDTQYF.